What follows are 4 T cell receptor beta chains derived from one specimen sequenced in a study of T cell repertoires in cytomegalovirus infection. Each CDR3 protein is one row after TCRdb ran MiXCR on the reads. The data hold 400,000 to 550,000 distinct CDR3 sequences, with about 10% observed a single time. The sequenced material came from PBMCs. All receptors come from a human donor in good health (CMV status not recorded). Some clones in this sample may be carry-over from other donors' samples.

The J gene is TRBJ1-3, the V gene TRBV9; TRBD1 matches 9 bases. The CDR3 is made up of 15 amino acids. From germline, CDR1 is SGDLS and CDR2 YYNGEE. V lost 0 bases, J lost 3 bases, and 1 base stayed unmatched. The CDR3 sequence: CASSVGDRDGNTIYF. As DNA, the CDR3 is TGTGCCAGCAGCGTAGGGGACAGGGATGGAAACACCATATATTTT.

Ten or more counts support this clonotype. The chain joins TRBV7-3 to TRBJ2-3, with 7 nucleotides matching TRBD1. The CDR3 loop spans 14 amino acids. V was clipped by 8 bases and J by 0 bases; unmatched bases: 5. Germline V CDR1 and CDR2: SGHTA, FQGTGA. Written as DNA, the CDR3 is TGTGCCAGCCGGACAGGTCTTAGCACAGATACGCAGTATTTT. This translates into CASRTGLSTDTQYF.

The chain is built from TRBV28 and TRBJ2-1, with TRBD1 matching 8 bases. J gave up 2 bases and V 4 bases, and 4 bases lay outside the gene matches. There are 15 residues in the CDR3. CDR1 is MDHEN, CDR2 SYDVKM, per germline. Here the CDR3 reads CASSSTDRAYNEQFF. The CDR3 nucleotides read TGTGCCAGCAGTTCCACGGACAGGGCCTACAATGAGCAGTTCTTC. The whole variable domain, filled in from reference TRBV28 and TRBJ2-1, reads DVKVTQSSRYLVKRTGEKVFLECVQDMDHENMFWYRQDPGLGLRLIYFSYDVKMKEKGDIPEGYSVSREKKERFSLILESASTNQTSMYLCASSSTDRAYNEQFFGPGTRLTVL.

In its sample, this clonotype was seen many times. The chain carries TRBV19 and TRBJ1-2; 7 positions match TRBD1. The CDR3 contains 17 residues. CDR1 is LNHDA and CDR2 is SQIVND in the germline V gene (reference sequence). The ends lost 3 bases at V and 2 bases at J; junction bases unmatched: 12. CDR3 nucleotide sequence: TGTGCCAGTAGTATTTGGCCCTTGGGACAGTCAAACTATGGCTACACCTTC. The encoded protein is CASSIWPLGQSNYGYTF.